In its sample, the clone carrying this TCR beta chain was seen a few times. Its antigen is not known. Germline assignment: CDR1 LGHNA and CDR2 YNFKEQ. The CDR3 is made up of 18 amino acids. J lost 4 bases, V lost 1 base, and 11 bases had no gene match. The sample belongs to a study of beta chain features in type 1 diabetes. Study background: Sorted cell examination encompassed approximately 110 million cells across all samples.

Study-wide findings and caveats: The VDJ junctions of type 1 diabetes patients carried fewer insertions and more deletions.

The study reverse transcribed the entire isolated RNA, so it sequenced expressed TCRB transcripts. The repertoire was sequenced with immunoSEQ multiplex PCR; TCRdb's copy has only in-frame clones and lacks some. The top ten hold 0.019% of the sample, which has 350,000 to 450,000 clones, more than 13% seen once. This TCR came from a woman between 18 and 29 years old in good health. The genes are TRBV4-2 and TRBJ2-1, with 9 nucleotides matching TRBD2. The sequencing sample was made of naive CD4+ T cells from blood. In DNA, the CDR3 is TGTGCCAGCAGCCAAGTAGGCAGGGCTAGCGGGATGTACAATGAGCAGTTCTTC. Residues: CASSQVGRASGMYNEQFF.